A single sample gave rise to the 27 T cell receptor beta chains below, sequenced in a study of technical replicates of blood from several donors (dated by TCRdb to about 2017). Library method: the immunoSEQ multiplex PCR assay. This immuneACCESS table, as held by TCRdb, lists in-frame sequences with V and J called but not all clones. Of the missing ones, under half trace to an unresolved V gene in checked studies; the others have no known cause. This sample has around 17,000 clones in its table, and around 86% of those were observed once. The ten biggest clones cover roughly 12% of the sample. Source material: PBMCs. All receptors derive from a human donor in good health.

This chain connects TRBV19 to TRBJ2-5; 8 positions match TRBD2. This CDR3 is 18 amino acids long. Germline trimming cut 4 bases from V and 1 base from J; bases unmatched to any gene: 14. Germline CDR1 and CDR2: LNHDA and SQIVND (reference sequence). CDR3 bases: TGTGCCAGTAGTAGGCCGAGGGGGGCTAGCGGGTTCCAAGAGACCCAGTACTTC. This translates into CASSRPRGASGFQETQYF.

The chain joins TRBV9 to TRBJ2-1; 10 positions agree with TRBD2. V lost 9 bases, J lost 9 bases, and 6 bases stayed unmatched. The CDR3 contains 12 residues. Looked up from germline, CDR1 is SGDLS and CDR2 is YYNGEE. The CDR3 DNA follows: TGTGCCACCAAGCGGGAGGGAGGTGAGCAGTTCTTC. Translating gives CATKREGGEQFF.

This clone was recorded only once. The chain has TRBV19 and TRBJ1-2, with D possibly TRBD1 on 6 matching bases. V lost 5 bases and J 4 bases, leaving 17 bases between the germline ends. Germline-derived CDR1 and CDR2 are LNHDA and SQIVND (reference sequence). The CDR3 is 15 residues long. In DNA, the CDR3 is TGTGCCAGTAGTGCGGGGGGCACATTCCGCTATGGCTACACCTTC. Translation gives CASSAGGTFRYGYTF.

The genes are TRBV7-9 and TRBJ2-1; the match to TRBD1 covers 9 bases. CDR1 and CDR2 from the germline V gene are SEHNR and FQNEAQ (reference sequence). V dropped 5 bases and J dropped 5; count of bases not matched to a gene: 4. This CDR3 comprises 14 residues. CDR3 in DNA: TGTGCCAGCAGCCGATGGGACAGGGACAATGAGCAGTTCTTC. This translates into CASSRWDRDNEQFF.

This clone was detected only once. The chain carries TRBV5-1 and TRBJ1-1; D is ambiguous. This CDR3 spans 14 amino acids. Trimming removed 7 bases at V and 4 bases at J, with 17 bases between. Germline values: CDR1 SGHRS, CDR2 YFSETQ. The CDR3 sequence is CASCPTPRGTEAFF. The CDR3 DNA reads as TGCGCCAGCTGCCCCACCCCACGGGGCACTGAAGCTTTCTTT.

The chain employs TRBV7-9 and TRBJ2-1; 12 bases match TRBD2. The trim removed 5 bases at V and 7 bases at J, leaving 6 bases unmatched. Germline CDR1 and CDR2: SEHNR and FQNEAQ (reference sequence). The CDR3 consists of 15 residues. CDR3 in amino acids: CASSLGLAGTNEQFF. CDR3 DNA sequence: TGTGCCAGCAGCCTCGGACTAGCGGGAACTAATGAGCAGTTCTTC.

This chain uses TRBV6-1 with TRBJ2-1; 11 nucleotides line up with TRBD2. Looked up from germline, CDR1 is MNHNS and CDR2 is SASEGT. J was trimmed by 6 bases and V by 3 bases; bases with no gene match: 4. This CDR3 is built from 15 residues. The CDR3 DNA reads as TGTGCCAGCAGTGACGGTGGGACTAGCGGCAATGAGCAGTTCTTC. It translates to CASSDGGTSGNEQFF.

The J gene is TRBJ2-7, the V gene TRBV5-1, with D tentatively TRBD2 (7 bases). This CDR3 is 15 amino acids long. Germline CDR1 and CDR2: SGHRS and YFSETQ. The V and J ends lost 0 bases and 7 bases respectively, with 17 bases between them. CDR3 amino acids: CASSLGRGLKGEQYF. The CDR3 nucleotides read TGCGCCAGCAGCTTGGGGCGGGGGCTGAAGGGGGAGCAGTACTTC.

V gene TRBV7-7 combines with J gene TRBJ2-7, with 10 bases matching TRBD2. This CDR3 contains 15 residues. Germline V CDR1 and CDR2: SSHAT, FNYEAQ (reference sequence). J lost 1 base, V lost 6 bases, and 6 bases had no gene match. This chain's CDR3 is CASSAAGGPSYEQYF. CDR3 bases: TGTGCCAGCAGTGCAGCGGGAGGGCCGTCCTACGAGCAGTACTTC.

This chain uses TRBV7-8 with TRBJ1-1; a weak D match, TRBD1 (6 bases). Trimming cost V 5 bases and J 4 bases, with 20 bases left between them. Germline V lookup: CDR1 SGHVS, CDR2 FQNEAQ. CDR3 size: 16 residues. In DNA, the CDR3 is TGTGCCAGCAGCCCCTCGCGCCGGGGGGCGGGCACTGAAGCTTTCTTT. It encodes CASSPSRRGAGTEAFF.

The chain is built from TRBV19 and TRBJ1-5; tentative D call: TRBD1 (6 bases). Germline loops: CDR1 LNHDA, CDR2 SQIVND (reference sequence). V lost 5 bases, J lost 3 bases, and 20 bases lay in between. There are 17 residues in the CDR3. CDR3 sequence (DNA): TGTGCCAGTAGTTTTATCCCCCAGGGGCGAGCCAATCAGCCCCAGCATTTT. It encodes CASSFIPQGRANQPQHF.

A remark on this clone: Other DNA sequences of this sample code for an identical CDR3. The CDR3: CASSYSKGQGYEQYF. The CDR3 bases are TGTGCCAGCAGTTACTCGAAGGGACAGGGTTACGAGCAGTACTTC. The genes are TRBV6-5 and TRBJ2-7; 9 bases line up with TRBD1. The CDR3 extends over 15 amino acids. V gave up 0 bases and J gave up 4 bases; unmatched junction bases: 4. Per germline, CDR1 MNHEY and CDR2 SVGAGI.

This chain links TRBV11-2 with TRBJ2-7, with D possibly TRBD1 on 5 matching bases. V lost 3 bases to trimming and J lost 7 bases, with 13 bases between them. Germline-derived CDR1 and CDR2 are SGHAT and FQNNGV. The CDR3 length is 13 residues. The CDR3 spells CASSFTGRVEQYF. The DNA for the CDR3 is TGTGCCAGCAGCTTCACAGGACGGGTGGAGCAGTACTTC.

V gene TRBV7-2 combines with J gene TRBJ1-1, with a possible D match to TRBD1 (5 bases). Germline V gene lookup returns CDR1 SGHTA and CDR2 FQGNSA. The length of the CDR3 is 15 residues. Trimming cost V 5 bases and J 6 bases, with 19 bases left between them. In nucleotides, the CDR3 is TGTGCCAGCAGCGGTCGGGGGGGTCGTTTCTCTGAAGCTTTCTTT. It specifies CASSGRGGRFSEAFF.

The V and J genes are TRBV18 and TRBJ1-2, with 8 bases aligning to TRBD1. Germline V gene sequence: CDR1 KGHSH, CDR2 LQKENI. CDR3 length: 19 residues. V shed 2 bases and J 2 bases; nucleotides not matched to a gene: 16. The CDR3 DNA reads as TGTGCCAGCTCACCAACGGAGTCATCACAGGGGGTGGGAAACTATGGCTACACCTTC. Translating gives CASSPTESSQGVGNYGYTF.

The J gene is TRBJ2-1, the V gene TRBV27; tentative D call: TRBD2 (6 bases). Germline CDR1 MNHEY, CDR2 SMNVEV (reference sequence). The CDR3 runs 16 residues. V lost 5 bases to trimming and J lost 7 bases, with 21 bases between them. The DNA of the CDR3 is TGTGCCAGCAGTACCAGTAGCGGAACCCTCCTGAATGAGCAGTTCTTC. Protein sequence: CASSTSSGTLLNEQFF.

This chain connects TRBV6-1 to TRBJ2-2, with 10 positions matching TRBD2. The CDR3 spans 18 residues. CDR1 and CDR2 (germline): MNHNS, SASEGT. V trimming: 0 bases; J trimming: 0 bases; junction bases outside the gene matches: 4. CDR3 sequence reads: CASSEAVTSGANTGELFF. Here the CDR3 DNA reads TGTGCCAGCAGTGAAGCGGTAACTAGCGGGGCGAACACCGGGGAGCTGTTTTTT.

This clone turned up a few times. The chain couples TRBV7-8 to TRBJ2-7, with 7 bases fitting TRBD1. This CDR3 spans 15 amino acids. The V gene end was trimmed by 6 bases and the J gene end by 4 bases; junction bases not matched to a gene: 12. Germline CDR1 is SGHVS and CDR2 is FQNEAQ. The CDR3 DNA is TGTGCCAGCAGAAAAACACAGGGGCCGTCTTACGAGCAGTACTTC. This codes for CASRKTQGPSYEQYF.

The rearrangement uses TRBV12-5 and TRBJ2-1, with 7 bases aligning to TRBD2. Germline CDR1 and CDR2: LGHNT and FRNRAP. With V trimmed by 8 bases and J by 8 bases, 6 bases remained unmatched. The CDR3 loop spans 12 amino acids. The CDR3: CASRREADEQFF. The CDR3 coding sequence is TGTGCTAGTCGCCGGGAGGCCGATGAGCAGTTCTTC.

This rearrangement joins TRBV5-6 to TRBJ1-1; the D gene is possibly TRBD1 (6 bases). This CDR3 is 15 amino acids long. Germline CDR1 and CDR2: SGHDT and YYEEEE. Trimming left V 7 bases short and J 0 bases short, with 16 bases between. For the CDR3, the DNA is TGTGCCAGCGCAAGGGGGGGCGGACTGAACACTGAAGCTTTCTTT. This translates into CASARGGGLNTEAFF.

V usage is TRBV6-5 and J usage is TRBJ2-1; D uncertain. V lost 7 bases and J lost 7, with 11 bases in between. The germline gives CDR1 MNHEY, CDR2 SVGAGI. This CDR3 contains 12 residues. The CDR3 loop reads CASISRSNEQFF. CDR3 bases: TGTGCCAGCATTAGTCGGAGTAATGAGCAGTTCTTC.

V usage is TRBV29-1 and J usage is TRBJ2-1, with TRBD2 matching over 13 bases. Germline trimming cut 3 bases from V and 0 bases from J; bases unmatched to any gene: 5. In germline, CDR1 is SQVTM, CDR2 ANQGSEA. The CDR3 covers 17 residues. CDR3 coding DNA: TGCAGCGTTGATGGGACTAGCGGGGCGGGCTCCTACAATGAGCAGTTCTTC. Translated, it gives CSVDGTSGAGSYNEQFF.

The rearrangement links TRBV6-5 to TRBJ2-2; 7 bases line up with TRBD1. This CDR3 is 15 amino acids long. From germline, CDR1 is MNHEY and CDR2 SVGAGI. V lost 10 bases to trimming and J lost 4 bases; unmatched junction nucleotides: 12. The DNA of the CDR3 is TGTGCCACCACCCGCAGTCAGGGGGTCACCGGGGAGCTGTTTTTT. Translated: CATTRSQGVTGELFF.

V gene TRBV2 combines with J gene TRBJ2-3; D gene unclear. V lost 7 bases and J lost 5, with 10 bases in between. The CDR3 extends over 12 amino acids. Germline CDR1 SNHLY, CDR2 FYNNEI. The CDR3 DNA reads TGTGCCAGCATCGTCTCGGGAGATACGCAGTATTTT. This sequence encodes CASIVSGDTQYF.

V usage is TRBV6-5 and J usage is TRBJ1-4; D is unresolved. This CDR3 comprises 14 residues. The germline CDR1 and CDR2 sequences are MNHEY and SVGAGI. With 6 bases removed from V and 8 bases from J, the gap between germline ends came to 16 bases. The CDR3 loop reads CASSRGDAGEKLFF. DNA for the CDR3: TGTGCCAGCAGCCGCGGCGACGCTGGCGAAAAACTGTTTTTT.

The sample holds one count of this clone. The chain joins TRBV7-2 to TRBJ2-1; TRBD1 matches at 10 bases. The germline CDR1 and CDR2 sequences are SGHTA and FQGNSA. The J segment lost 2 bases and the V segment lost 5 bases, leaving 3 bases of the junction unmatched. The length of the CDR3 is 15 residues. The chain's CDR3 is CASSIGTGAYNEQFF. The CDR3 coding sequence is TGTGCCAGCAGCATCGGGACAGGGGCCTACAATGAGCAGTTCTTC.

The rearrangement uses TRBV19 and TRBJ1-2; the match to TRBD1 covers 9 bases. The length of the CDR3 is 16 residues. The ends lost 3 bases at V and 3 bases at J; junction bases unmatched: 8. Germline V CDR1 and CDR2: LNHDA, SQIVND (reference sequence). The CDR3 reads CASSIPGQGQYYGYTF. CDR3 nucleotide sequence: TGTGCCAGTAGTATCCCGGGACAGGGCCAGTACTATGGCTACACCTTC.